The sequence of this TCR beta chain was determined in a study of T-cell reconstitution after alpha-beta-depleted transplantation in children. Regarding the study as a whole: One year post-transplant, T-cell counts and diversity were largely derived from T cells produced anew. Reported findings indicate that, about two months after transplant, alpha-beta T cells came from several hundred expanded clones, which were derived from non-depleted graft cells.

In its sample, this clonotype was seen a few times. Its antigen remains unknown. The CDR3 runs 16 residues. Germline loops: CDR1 SGHTA, CDR2 FQGNSA. The ends were cut back, 5 bases at V and 3 bases at J, with 16 bases in the middle. Using unique molecular identifiers, the investigators prepared the TCRbeta library. From the PCR reads, TCRdb called clonotypes with MiXCR, one entry per CDR3 protein. This table holds 780,000 or so distinct CDR3 sequences, roughly 15% found once. The chain joins TRBV7-2 to TRBJ2-2, with D perhaps TRBD1 (5 bases). The source was PBMCs, mostly from graft donor cells, collected 360 days after TCRalphabeta/CD19-depleted stem cell transplant. This sequence originates from a male patient younger than 18 who had a stem cell transplant for acute lymphoblastic leukemia, so the T cells may come from the graft donor. This CDR3 reads CASSLGLLRDTGELFF. CDR3 coding DNA: TGTGCCAGCAGCCTGGGGCTCCTCAGGGACACCGGGGAGCTGTTTTTT.